This T cell receptor beta chain was sequenced in a study of blood T cell repertoires in COVID-19. Background on the study: PBMCs, B-cell-depleted T cells, or T cells were the source of the cDNA or gDNA that made up the material.

Germline assignment: CDR1 SGDLS and CDR2 YYNGEE. Trimming removed 2 bases from V and 0 bases from J, with 9 bases in between. The CDR3 covers 14 residues. Methods used by the authors: For nucleated cells, counts were estimated from reference gene primer amplification. Sequenced by immunoSEQ multiplex PCR; TCRdb stores in-frame clones only, minus some. V and J calls and clone size come straight from that table; D and trimming were deduced from the DNA. Of approximately 300,000 clones in the sample, around 88% were seen once. The sequence was collected from a woman in her forties or fifties with acute or convalescent COVID-19. Input material: peripheral blood. J is TRBJ2-7 and V is TRBV9, with D perhaps matching TRBD1 (5 bases). DNA for the CDR3: TGTGCCAGCAGCGTGACAGCGAACTCCTACGAGCAGTACTTC. This gives the protein CASSVTANSYEQYF.